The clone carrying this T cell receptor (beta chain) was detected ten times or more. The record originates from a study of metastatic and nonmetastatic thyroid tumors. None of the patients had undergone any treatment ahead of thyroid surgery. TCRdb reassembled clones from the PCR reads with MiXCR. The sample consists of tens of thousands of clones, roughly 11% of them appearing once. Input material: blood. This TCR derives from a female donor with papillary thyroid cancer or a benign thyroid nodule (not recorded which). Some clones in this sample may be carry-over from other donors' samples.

The chain's CDR3 is CSVSRALPDTQYF. CDR3 in DNA: TGCAGTGTCTCTAGGGCCCTCCCAGATACGCAGTATTTT. The chain combines TRBV20-1 with TRBJ2-3; no clear D gene. The germline CDR1 and CDR2 sequences are DFQATT and SNEGSKA (reference sequence). The ends were cut back, 7 bases at V and 4 bases at J, with 15 bases in the middle. The length of the CDR3 is 13 residues.